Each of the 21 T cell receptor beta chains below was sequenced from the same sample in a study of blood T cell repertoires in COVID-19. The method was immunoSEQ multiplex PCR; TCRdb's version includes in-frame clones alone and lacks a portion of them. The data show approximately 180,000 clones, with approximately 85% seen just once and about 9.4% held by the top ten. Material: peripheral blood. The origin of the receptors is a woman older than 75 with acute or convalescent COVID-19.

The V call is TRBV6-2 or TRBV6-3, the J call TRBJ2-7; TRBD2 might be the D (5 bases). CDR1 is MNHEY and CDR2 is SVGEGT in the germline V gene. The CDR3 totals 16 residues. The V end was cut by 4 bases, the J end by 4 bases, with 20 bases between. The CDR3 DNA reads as TGTGCCAGCAGTTCCTCCCCGGACTGGGTCTATTACGAGCAGTACTTC. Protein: CASSSSPDWVYYEQYF.

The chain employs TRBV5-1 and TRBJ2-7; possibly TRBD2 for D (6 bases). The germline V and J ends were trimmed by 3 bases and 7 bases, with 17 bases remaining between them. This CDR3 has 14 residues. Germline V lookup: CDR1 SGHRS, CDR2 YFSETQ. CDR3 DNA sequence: TGCGCCAGCAGCTCTTCTACGGGACTGGGAGAGCAGTACTTC. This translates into CASSSSTGLGEQYF.

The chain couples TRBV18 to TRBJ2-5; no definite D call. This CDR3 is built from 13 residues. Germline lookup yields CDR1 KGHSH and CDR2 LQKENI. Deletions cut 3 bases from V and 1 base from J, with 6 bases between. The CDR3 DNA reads TGTGCCAGCTCACCCACCAGCCAAGAGACCCAGTACTTC. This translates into CASSPTSQETQYF.

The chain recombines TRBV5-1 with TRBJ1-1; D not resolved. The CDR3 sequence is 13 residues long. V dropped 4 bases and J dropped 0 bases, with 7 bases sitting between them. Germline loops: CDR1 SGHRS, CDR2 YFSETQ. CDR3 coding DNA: TGCGCCAGCAGCCTTCAGATGAACACTGAAGCTTTCTTT. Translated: CASSLQMNTEAFF.

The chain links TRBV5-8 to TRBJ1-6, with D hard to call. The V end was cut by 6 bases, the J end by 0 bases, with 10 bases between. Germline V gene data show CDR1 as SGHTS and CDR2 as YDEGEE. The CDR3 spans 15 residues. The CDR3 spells CASTYSSSYNSPLHF. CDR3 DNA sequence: TGTGCCAGCACTTACTCGAGCTCCTATAATTCACCCCTCCACTTT.

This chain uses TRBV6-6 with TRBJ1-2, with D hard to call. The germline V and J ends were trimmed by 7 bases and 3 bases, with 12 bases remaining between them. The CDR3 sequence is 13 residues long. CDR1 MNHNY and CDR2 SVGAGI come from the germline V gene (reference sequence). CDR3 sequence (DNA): TGTGCCAGCAAGCAGGATCCCGACTATGGCTACACCTTC. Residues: CASKQDPDYGYTF.

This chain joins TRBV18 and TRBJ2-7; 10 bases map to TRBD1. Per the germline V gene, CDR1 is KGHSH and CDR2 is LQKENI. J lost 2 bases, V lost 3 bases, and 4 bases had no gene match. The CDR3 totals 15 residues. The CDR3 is CASSPGTGVPYEQYF. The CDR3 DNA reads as TGTGCCAGCTCACCGGGGACAGGGGTCCCCTACGAGCAGTACTTC.

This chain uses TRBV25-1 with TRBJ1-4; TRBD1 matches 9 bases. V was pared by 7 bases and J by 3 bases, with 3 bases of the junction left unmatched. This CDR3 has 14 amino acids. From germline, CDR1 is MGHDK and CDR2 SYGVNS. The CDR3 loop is CASTRTGANEKLFF. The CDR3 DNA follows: TGTGCCAGCACTCGGACAGGGGCTAATGAAAAACTGTTTTTT. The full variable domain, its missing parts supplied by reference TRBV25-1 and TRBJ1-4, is EADIYQTPRYLVIGTGKKITLECSQTMGHDKMYWYQQDPGMELHLIHYSYGVNSTEKGDLSSESTVSRIRTEHFPLTLESARPSHTSQYLCASTRTGANEKLFFGSGTQLSVL.

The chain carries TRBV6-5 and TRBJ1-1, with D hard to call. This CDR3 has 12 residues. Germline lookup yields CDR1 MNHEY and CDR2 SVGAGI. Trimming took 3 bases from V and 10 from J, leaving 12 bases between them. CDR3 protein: CASSYPPGVAFF. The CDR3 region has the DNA TGTGCCAGCAGTTATCCCCCCGGGGTAGCTTTCTTT.

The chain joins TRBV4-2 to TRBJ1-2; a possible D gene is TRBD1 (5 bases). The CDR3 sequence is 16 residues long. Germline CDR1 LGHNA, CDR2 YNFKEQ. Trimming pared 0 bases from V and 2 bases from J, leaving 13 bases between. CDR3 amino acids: CASSQDAARVNYGYTF. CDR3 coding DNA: TGTGCCAGCAGCCAAGACGCGGCCAGGGTCAACTATGGCTACACCTTC.

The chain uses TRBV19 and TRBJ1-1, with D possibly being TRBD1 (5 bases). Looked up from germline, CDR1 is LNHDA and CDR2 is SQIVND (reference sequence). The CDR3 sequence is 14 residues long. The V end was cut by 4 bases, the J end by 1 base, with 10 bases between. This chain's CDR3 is CASSSPGGNTEAFF. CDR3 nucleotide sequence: TGTGCCAGTAGTAGTCCGGGGGGGAACACTGAAGCTTTCTTT. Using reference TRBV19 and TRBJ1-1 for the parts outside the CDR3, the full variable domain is DGGITQSPKYLFRKEGQNVTLSCEQNLNHDAMYWYRQDPGQGLRLIYYSQIVNDFQKGDIAEGYSVSREKKESFPLTVTSAQKNPTAFYLCASSSPGGNTEAFFGQGTRLTVV.

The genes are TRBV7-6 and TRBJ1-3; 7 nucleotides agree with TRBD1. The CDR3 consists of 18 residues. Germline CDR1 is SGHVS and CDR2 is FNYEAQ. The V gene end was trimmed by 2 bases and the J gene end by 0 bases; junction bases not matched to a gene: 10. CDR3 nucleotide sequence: TGTGCCAGCAGCTTACCCGGGACAGACAACATCTCTGGAAACACCATATATTTT. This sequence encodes CASSLPGTDNISGNTIYF.

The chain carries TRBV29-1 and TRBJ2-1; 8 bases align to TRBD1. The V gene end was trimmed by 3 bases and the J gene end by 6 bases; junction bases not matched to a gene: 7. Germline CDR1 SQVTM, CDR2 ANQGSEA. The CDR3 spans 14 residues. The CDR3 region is CSVERPGGRNEQFF. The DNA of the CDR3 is TGCAGCGTTGAGAGGCCAGGGGGCCGCAATGAGCAGTTCTTC.

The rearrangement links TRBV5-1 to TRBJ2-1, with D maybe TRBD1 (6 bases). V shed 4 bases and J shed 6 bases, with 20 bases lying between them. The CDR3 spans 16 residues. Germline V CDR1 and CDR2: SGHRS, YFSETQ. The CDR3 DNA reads TGCGCCAGCAGCAGGTCAGGGGCCGCGAGAGGCAATGAGCAGTTCTTC. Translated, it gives CASSRSGAARGNEQFF.

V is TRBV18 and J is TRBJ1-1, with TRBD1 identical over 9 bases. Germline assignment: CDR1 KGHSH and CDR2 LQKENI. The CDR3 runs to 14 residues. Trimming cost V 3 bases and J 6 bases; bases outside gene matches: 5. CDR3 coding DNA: TGTGCCAGCTCACCCTCAAGGGACAGGGCTGAAGCTTTCTTT. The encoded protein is CASSPSRDRAEAFF.

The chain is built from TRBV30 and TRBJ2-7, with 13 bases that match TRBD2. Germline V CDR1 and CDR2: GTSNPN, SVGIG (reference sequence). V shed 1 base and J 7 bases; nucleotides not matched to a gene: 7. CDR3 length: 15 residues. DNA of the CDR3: TGTGCCTGGAGTGCGGGGACTAGCGGGATAGGAGAGCAGTACTTC. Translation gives CAWSAGTSGIGEQYF.

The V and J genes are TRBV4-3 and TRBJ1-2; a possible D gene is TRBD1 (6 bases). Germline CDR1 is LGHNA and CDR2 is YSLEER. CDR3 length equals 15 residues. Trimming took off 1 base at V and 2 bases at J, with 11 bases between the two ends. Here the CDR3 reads CASSQARTANYGYTF. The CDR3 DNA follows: TGCGCCAGCAGCCAAGCCAGGACAGCAAACTATGGCTACACCTTC.

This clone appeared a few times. CDR3 region: CASSRDSSGNTIYF. DNA of the CDR3: TGTGCCAGCAGCCGGGACAGCTCTGGAAACACCATATATTTT. The chain recombines TRBV6-5 with TRBJ1-3; 7 bases are a match to TRBD1. Germline lookup yields CDR1 MNHEY and CDR2 SVGAGI. Trimming removed 6 bases from V and 0 bases from J; junction bases left unmatched: 2. The CDR3 consists of 14 residues.

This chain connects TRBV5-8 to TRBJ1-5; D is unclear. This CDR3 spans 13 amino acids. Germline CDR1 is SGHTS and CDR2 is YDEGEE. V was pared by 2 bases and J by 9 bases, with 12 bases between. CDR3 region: CASSFAAGGPQHF. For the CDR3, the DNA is TGTGCCAGCAGCTTCGCCGCCGGAGGGCCCCAGCATTTT.

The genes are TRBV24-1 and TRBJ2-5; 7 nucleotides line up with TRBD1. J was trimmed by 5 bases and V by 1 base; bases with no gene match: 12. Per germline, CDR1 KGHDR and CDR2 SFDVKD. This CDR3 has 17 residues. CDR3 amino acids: CATSDLSSPGQRETQYF. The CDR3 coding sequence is TGTGCCACCAGTGATTTATCATCCCCGGGACAGCGGGAGACCCAGTACTTC.

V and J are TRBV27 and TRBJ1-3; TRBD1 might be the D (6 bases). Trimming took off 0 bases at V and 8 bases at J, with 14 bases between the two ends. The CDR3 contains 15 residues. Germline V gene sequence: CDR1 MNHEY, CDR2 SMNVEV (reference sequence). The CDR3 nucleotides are TGTGCCAGCAGTTTATCCGGGACACCCGGAGACACCATATATTTT. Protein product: CASSLSGTPGDTIYF.